This T cell receptor (beta chain) originates from a study of high-grade serous ovarian cancer treatment subgroups. On this clone itself: The antigen is undetermined.

The method was immunoSEQ multiplex PCR; TCRdb's version includes in-frame clones alone and lacks a portion of them. The repertoire has some 3,300 clones, about four fifths of them found once; the top ten carry nearly 8.5%. Study-wide points: Repertoire similarity ranged roughly 0.1 to 0.85 between tumors of one patient.

V lost 4 bases to trimming and J lost 6 bases; unmatched junction nucleotides: 9. Germline V CDR1 and CDR2: LNHDA, SQIVND (reference sequence). The CDR3 has 14 amino acids. Tumor samples were taken before definitive surgery or chemotherapy. This TCR was recovered from a human donor with high-grade serous ovarian cancer. The sequenced sample consisted of tumor tissue. The V gene is TRBV19, the J gene TRBJ2-7; TRBD1 aligns across 7 bases. CDR3 DNA sequence: TGTGCCAGTAGTAGATCCGGGACAGCGTCCGAGCAGTACTTC. It specifies CASSRSGTASEQYF.